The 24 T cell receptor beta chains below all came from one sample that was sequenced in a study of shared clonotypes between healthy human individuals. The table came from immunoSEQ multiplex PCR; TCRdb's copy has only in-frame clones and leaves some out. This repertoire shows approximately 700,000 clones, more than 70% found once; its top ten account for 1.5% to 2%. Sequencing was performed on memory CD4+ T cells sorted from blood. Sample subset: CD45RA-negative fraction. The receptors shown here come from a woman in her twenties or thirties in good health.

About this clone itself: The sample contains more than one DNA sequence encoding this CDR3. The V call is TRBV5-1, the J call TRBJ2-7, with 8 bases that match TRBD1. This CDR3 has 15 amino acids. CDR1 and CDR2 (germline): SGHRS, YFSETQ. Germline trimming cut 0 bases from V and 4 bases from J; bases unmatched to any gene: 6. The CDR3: CASSLGGTGTYEQYF. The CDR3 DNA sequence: TGCGCCAGCAGCTTGGGTGGGACAGGAACTTACGAGCAGTACTTC.

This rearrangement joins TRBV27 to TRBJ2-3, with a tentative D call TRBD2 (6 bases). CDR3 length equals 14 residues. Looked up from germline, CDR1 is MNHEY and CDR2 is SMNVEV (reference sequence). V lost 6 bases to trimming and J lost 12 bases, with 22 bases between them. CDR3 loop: CASRNSFPPGLQYF. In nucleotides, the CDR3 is TGTGCCAGCAGAAACTCTTTTCCCCCGGGACTCCAGTATTTT.

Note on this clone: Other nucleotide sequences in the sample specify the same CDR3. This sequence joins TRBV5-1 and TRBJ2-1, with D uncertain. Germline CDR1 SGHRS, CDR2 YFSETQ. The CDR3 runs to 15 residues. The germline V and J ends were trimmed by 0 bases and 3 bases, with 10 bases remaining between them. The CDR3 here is CASSLDYSLYNEQFF. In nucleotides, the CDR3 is TGCGCCAGCAGCTTGGATTACTCCCTCTACAATGAGCAGTTCTTC.

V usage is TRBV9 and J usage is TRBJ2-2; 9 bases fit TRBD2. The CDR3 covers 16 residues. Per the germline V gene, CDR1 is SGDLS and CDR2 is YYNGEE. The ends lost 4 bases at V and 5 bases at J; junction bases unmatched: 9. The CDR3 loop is CASSPRTSAKTGELFF. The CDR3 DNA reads TGTGCCAGCAGCCCTCGGACTAGCGCCAAGACCGGGGAGCTGTTTTTT.

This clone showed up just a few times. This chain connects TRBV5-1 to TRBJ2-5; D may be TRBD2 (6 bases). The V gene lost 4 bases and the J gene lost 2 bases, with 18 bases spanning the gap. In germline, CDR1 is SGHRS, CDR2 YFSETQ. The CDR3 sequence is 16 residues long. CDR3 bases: TGCGCCAGCAGCAGAGCTAGGAGCCGGGGGCAAGAGACCCAGTACTTC. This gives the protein CASSRARSRGQETQYF.

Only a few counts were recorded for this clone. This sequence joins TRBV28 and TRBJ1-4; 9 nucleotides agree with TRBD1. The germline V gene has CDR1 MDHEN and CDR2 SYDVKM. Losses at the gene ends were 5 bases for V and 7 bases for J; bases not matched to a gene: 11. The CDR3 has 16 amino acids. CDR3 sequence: CASSPPPGQGTEKLFF. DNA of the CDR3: TGTGCCAGCAGTCCCCCTCCGGGACAGGGAACTGAAAAACTGTTTTTT.

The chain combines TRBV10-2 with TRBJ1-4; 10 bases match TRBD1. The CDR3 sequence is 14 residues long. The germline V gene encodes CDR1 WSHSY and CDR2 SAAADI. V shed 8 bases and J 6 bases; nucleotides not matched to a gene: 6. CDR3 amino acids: CASWDRGVYEKLFF. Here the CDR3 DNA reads TGCGCCAGCTGGGACAGGGGAGTTTATGAAAAACTGTTTTTT.

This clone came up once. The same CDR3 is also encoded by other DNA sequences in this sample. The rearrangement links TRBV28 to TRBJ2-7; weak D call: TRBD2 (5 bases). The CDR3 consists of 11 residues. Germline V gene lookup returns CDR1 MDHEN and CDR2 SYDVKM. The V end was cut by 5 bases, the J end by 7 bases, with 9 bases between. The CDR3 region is CASSLRREQYF. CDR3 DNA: TGTGCCAGCAGTCTGAGGAGGGAGCAGTACTTC. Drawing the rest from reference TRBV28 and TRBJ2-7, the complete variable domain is DVKVTQSSRYLVKRTGEKVFLECVQDMDHENMFWYRQDPGLGLRLIYFSYDVKMKEKGDIPEGYSVSREKKERFSLILESASTNQTSMYLCASSLRREQYFGPGTRLTVT.

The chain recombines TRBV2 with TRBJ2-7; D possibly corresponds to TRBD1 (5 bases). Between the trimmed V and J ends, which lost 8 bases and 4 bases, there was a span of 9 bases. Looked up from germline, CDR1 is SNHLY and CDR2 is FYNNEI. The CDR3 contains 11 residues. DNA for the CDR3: TGTGCCAGCCAGGGCGAGTACGAGCAGTACTTC. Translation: CASQGEYEQYF.

The CDR3 region has the DNA TGTGCCAGCAGTTACTCGGAGGGGCTCAGCAATGAGCAGTTCTTC. Its protein product is CASSYSEGLSNEQFF. The chain has TRBV6-6 and TRBJ2-1, with D perhaps TRBD2 (6 bases). Per germline, CDR1 MNHNY and CDR2 SVGAGI (reference sequence). CDR3 length equals 15 residues. Trimming shortened V by 0 bases and J by 6 bases, and 12 bases separated the two germline ends.

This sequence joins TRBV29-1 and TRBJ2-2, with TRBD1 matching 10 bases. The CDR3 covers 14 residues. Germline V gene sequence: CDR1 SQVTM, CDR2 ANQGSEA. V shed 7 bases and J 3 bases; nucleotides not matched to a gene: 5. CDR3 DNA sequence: TGCAGCGGAGGGGACAGGGGCGACACCGGGGAGCTGTTTTTT. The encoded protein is CSGGDRGDTGELFF.

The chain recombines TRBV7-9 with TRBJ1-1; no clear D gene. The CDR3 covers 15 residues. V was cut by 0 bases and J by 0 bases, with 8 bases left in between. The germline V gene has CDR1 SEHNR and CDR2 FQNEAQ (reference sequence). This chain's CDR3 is CASSLASWMNTEAFF. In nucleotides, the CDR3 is TGTGCCAGCAGCTTAGCTTCCTGGATGAACACTGAAGCTTTCTTT. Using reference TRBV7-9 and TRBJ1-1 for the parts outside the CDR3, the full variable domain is DTGVSQNPRHKITKRGQNVTFRCDPISEHNRLYWYRQTLGQGPEFLTYFQNEAQLEKSRLLSDRFSAERPKGSFSTLEIQRTEQGDSAMYLCASSLASWMNTEAFFGQGTRLTVV.

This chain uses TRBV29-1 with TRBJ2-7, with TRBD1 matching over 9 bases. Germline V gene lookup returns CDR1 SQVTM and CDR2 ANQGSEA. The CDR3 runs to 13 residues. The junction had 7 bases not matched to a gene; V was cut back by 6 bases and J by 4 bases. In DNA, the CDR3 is TGCAGCGTGGGCGACAGGGGGAGATACGAGCAGTACTTC. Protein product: CSVGDRGRYEQYF.

The CDR3 DNA reads TGTGCCAGCAGCCCCGGCGGCAGTTCCTACGAGCAGTACTTC. Translated: CASSPGGSSYEQYF. The rearrangement uses TRBV7-2 and TRBJ2-7; D gene unclear. This CDR3 region has 14 residues. Per the germline V gene, CDR1 is SGHTA and CDR2 is FQGNSA. V lost 5 bases and J lost 1, with 12 bases in between.

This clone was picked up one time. The CDR3 DNA reads as TGTGCCAGCAGCTTCGGGCTAGCGGGAGCAGATACGCAGTATTTT. Translation gives CASSFGLAGADTQYF. This chain uses TRBV7-7 with TRBJ2-3; 10 nucleotides agree with TRBD2. The CDR3 runs to 15 residues. The germline V gene has CDR1 SSHAT and CDR2 FNYEAQ (reference sequence). The trim removed 3 bases at V and 4 bases at J, leaving 4 bases unmatched.

CDR3: CASRQQGGPYEQYF. DNA for the CDR3: TGCGCCAGCAGACAACAGGGTGGCCCCTACGAGCAGTACTTC. The V and J genes are TRBV5-1 and TRBJ2-7; the D gene is possibly TRBD1 (6 bases). This CDR3 spans 14 amino acids. CDR1 SGHRS and CDR2 YFSETQ come from the germline V gene. V lost 5 bases and J lost 2, with 14 bases in between.

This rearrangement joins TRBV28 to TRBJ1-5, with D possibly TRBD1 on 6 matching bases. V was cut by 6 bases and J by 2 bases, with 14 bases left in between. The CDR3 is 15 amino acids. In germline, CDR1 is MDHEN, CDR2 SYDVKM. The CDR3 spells CASSRTDLGNQPQHF. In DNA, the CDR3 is TGTGCCAGCAGCCGGACAGATCTTGGCAATCAGCCCCAGCATTTT.

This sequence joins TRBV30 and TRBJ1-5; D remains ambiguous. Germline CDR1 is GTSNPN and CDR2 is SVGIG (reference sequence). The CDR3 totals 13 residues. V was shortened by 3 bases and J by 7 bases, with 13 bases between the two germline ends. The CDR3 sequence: CAWSPRTDQPQHF. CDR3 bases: TGTGCCTGGAGCCCCCGGACTGACCAGCCCCAGCATTTT.

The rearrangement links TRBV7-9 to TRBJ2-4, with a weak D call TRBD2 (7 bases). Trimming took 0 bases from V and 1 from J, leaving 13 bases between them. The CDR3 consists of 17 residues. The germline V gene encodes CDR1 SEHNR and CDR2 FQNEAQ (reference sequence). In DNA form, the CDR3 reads TGTGCCAGCAGCTTAGCGCTGGGGGGGCGCGCCAAAAACATTCAGTACTTC. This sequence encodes CASSLALGGRAKNIQYF.

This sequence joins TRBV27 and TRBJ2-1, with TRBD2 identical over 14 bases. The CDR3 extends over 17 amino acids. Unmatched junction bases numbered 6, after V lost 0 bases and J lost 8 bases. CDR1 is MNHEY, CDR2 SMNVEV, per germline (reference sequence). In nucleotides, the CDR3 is TGTGCCAGCAGTTTATCGGGGACTAGCGGGAGAGGCCATGAGCAGTTCTTC. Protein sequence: CASSLSGTSGRGHEQFF.

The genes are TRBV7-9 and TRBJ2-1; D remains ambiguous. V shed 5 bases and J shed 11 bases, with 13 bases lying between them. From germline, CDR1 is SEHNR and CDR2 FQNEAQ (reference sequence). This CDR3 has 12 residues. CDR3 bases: TGTGCCAGCAGCGACGGGCGGCACAAGCAGTTCTTC. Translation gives CASSDGRHKQFF. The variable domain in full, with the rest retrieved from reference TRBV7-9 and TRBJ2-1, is DTGVSQNPRHKITKRGQNVTFRCDPISEHNRLYWYRQTLGQGPEFLTYFQNEAQLEKSRLLSDRFSAERPKGSFSTLEIQRTEQGDSAMYLCASSDGRHKQFFGPGTRLTVL.

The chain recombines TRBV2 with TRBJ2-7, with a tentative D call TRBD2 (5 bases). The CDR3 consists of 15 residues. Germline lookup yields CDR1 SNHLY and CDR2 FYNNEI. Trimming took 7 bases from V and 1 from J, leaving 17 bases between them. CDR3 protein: CASNTPRSGSYEQYF. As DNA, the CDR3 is TGTGCCAGCAACACACCTCGCAGCGGATCCTACGAGCAGTACTTC.

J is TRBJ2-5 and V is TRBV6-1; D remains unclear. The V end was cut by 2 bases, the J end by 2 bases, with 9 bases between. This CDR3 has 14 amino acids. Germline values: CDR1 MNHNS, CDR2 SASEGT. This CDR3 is CASSEWFGQETQYF. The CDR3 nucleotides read TGTGCCAGCAGTGAATGGTTCGGACAAGAGACCCAGTACTTC.

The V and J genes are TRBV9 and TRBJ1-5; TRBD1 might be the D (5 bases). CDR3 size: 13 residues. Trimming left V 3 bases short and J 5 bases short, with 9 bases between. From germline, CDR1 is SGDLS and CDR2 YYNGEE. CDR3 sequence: CASSGGPDQPQHF. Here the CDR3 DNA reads TGTGCCAGCAGCGGGGGACCAGATCAGCCCCAGCATTTT.